This T cell receptor beta chain was captured in a study of blood T cell repertoires in COVID-19. Study details: Italy, Spain and the United States were the sources of the convalescent and acute COVID-19 samples. PBMCs, B-cell-depleted T cells, or T cells were the source of the cDNA or gDNA that made up the material.

This clone was seen more than once but under ten times. Trimming pared 2 bases from V and 9 bases from J, leaving 20 bases between. CDR3 length: 16 amino acids. Germline V lookup: CDR1 SNHLY, CDR2 FYNNEI. In the source study's methods: Amplification with reference gene primers provided the estimates of nucleated cell counts. The table came from immunoSEQ multiplex PCR; TCRdb's copy has only in-frame clones and leaves some out. V and J calls plus clone size are reproduced from that table; the DNA served to infer D and trimming. The table records 150,000 to 200,000 clones, about 74% of them present only once.

Sequencing was carried out using peripheral blood. The sequence was obtained from an elderly woman with acute or convalescent COVID-19. The chain recombines TRBV2 with TRBJ1-5, with D perhaps TRBD1 (6 bases). The CDR3 DNA follows: TGTGCCAGCAGTGAACCGCCCTCGGCAGGGGCCCCGCCCCAGCATTTT. Amino acids: CASSEPPSAGAPPQHF. Full variable domain (remainder filled in from reference TRBV2 and TRBJ1-5): EPEVTQTPSHQVTQMGQEVILRCVPISNHLYFYWYRQILGQKVEFLVSFYNNEISEKSEIFDDQFSVERPDGSNFTLKIRSTKLEDSAMYFCASSEPPSAGAPPQHFGDGTRLSIL.